A single sample is the source of the 10 T cell receptor beta chains below, sequenced in a study of PD-1 blockade in classical Hodgkin lymphoma. With no exception, relapse followed autologous stem cell transplantation in all patients, and brentuximab vedotin exposure varied. This table comes from immunoSEQ multiplex PCR, and its TCRdb copy is limited to in-frame clones, with some not included. The sample shows some 20,000 clones, about four fifths of them seen only once. Specimen: peripheral blood mononuclear cells (PBMCs), collected before the second cycle of nivolumab. The source is a human donor with classical Hodgkin lymphoma.

The chain employs TRBV19 and TRBJ2-7; no reliable D call. The CDR3 spans 16 residues. Trimming pared 5 bases from V and 3 bases from J, leaving 20 bases between. Germline lookup yields CDR1 LNHDA and CDR2 SQIVND (reference sequence). CDR3 protein: CASSPPLSRTDYEQYF. The CDR3, as DNA: TGTGCCAGTAGTCCCCCGCTATCCCGTACAGACTACGAGCAGTACTTC.

This chain links TRBV2 with TRBJ2-7; 9 bases fit TRBD2. V lost 5 bases to trimming and J lost 0 bases; unmatched junction nucleotides: 2. This CDR3 is 14 amino acids long. Germline CDR1 is SNHLY and CDR2 is FYNNEI. The DNA for the CDR3 is TGTGCCAGCAGTCTAGCGGGGAGCTCCTACGAGCAGTACGTC. It codes for CASSLAGSSYEQYV.

The CDR3: CASRRQGGNTEAFF. The DNA for the CDR3 is TGTGCCAGCAGAAGACAGGGCGGGAACACTGAAGCTTTCTTT. The genes are TRBV6-6 and TRBJ1-1; 7 bases fit TRBD1. Germline V gene lookup returns CDR1 MNHNY and CDR2 SVGAGI (reference sequence). V lost 6 bases to trimming and J lost 1 base; unmatched junction nucleotides: 5. The CDR3 has 14 residues.

V usage is TRBV9 and J usage is TRBJ2-1, with TRBD1 matching 7 bases. Germline V gene data show CDR1 as SGDLS and CDR2 as YYNGEE. V lost 2 bases to trimming and J lost 6 bases; unmatched junction nucleotides: 5. The CDR3 is made up of 14 amino acids. This CDR3 reads CASSVRQGSNEQFF. CDR3 coding DNA: TGTGCCAGCAGCGTCCGACAGGGCTCCAATGAGCAGTTCTTC. Drawing the rest from reference TRBV9 and TRBJ2-1, the complete variable domain is DSGVTQTPKHLITATGQRVTLRCSPRSGDLSVYWYQQSLDQGLQFLIQYYNGEERAKGNILERFSAQQFPDLHSELNLSSLELGDSALYFCASSVRQGSNEQFFGPGTRLTVL.

DNA of the CDR3: TGTGCCAGCAGCTGGGCGGGACAGACTTTCAATTCACCCCTCCACTTT. The encoded protein is CASSWAGQTFNSPLHF. The chain uses TRBV5-8 and TRBJ1-6; TRBD1 matches 7 bases. The CDR3 sequence is 16 residues long. With 3 bases clipped from V and 7 bases from J, the junction kept 10 bases outside the gene matches. From germline, CDR1 is SGHTS and CDR2 YDEGEE.

The rearrangement joins TRBV6-4 to TRBJ2-2, with D tentatively TRBD1 (5 bases). CDR1 is MRHNA and CDR2 is SNTAGT in the germline V gene. The CDR3 has 14 amino acids. Trimming shortened V by 6 bases and J by 3 bases, and 11 bases separated the two germline ends. CDR3 nucleotides: TGTGCCAGCAGAACTGGGGCGGACACCGGGGAGCTGTTTTTT. This translates into CASRTGADTGELFF.

Regarding this clone: The junction does not match germline at one end; this may be a read error. The sample has other DNA sequences that encode this CDR3 too. The J gene is TRBJ2-4, the V gene TRBV10-2; the D gene is possibly TRBD2 (6 bases). Germline loops: CDR1 WSHSY, CDR2 SAAADI. This CDR3 region has 14 residues. The chain's CDR3 is CASRSSGDLNIQYF. The CDR3 region has the DNA TGCGCCAGCCGAAGCTCGGGGGACCTCAACATCCAGTACTTC.

The chain has TRBV5-1 and TRBJ2-7, with 7 bases fitting TRBD1. J lost 7 bases, V lost 3 bases, and 16 bases had no gene match. Germline CDR1 is SGHRS and CDR2 is YFSETQ. CDR3 length: 16 residues. This CDR3 reads CASSSGRGGAREEQYV. DNA of the CDR3: TGCGCCAGCAGCTCGGGAAGAGGGGGCGCGAGGGAAGAGCAGTACGTC.

The chain couples TRBV5-5 to TRBJ2-5; 9 bases are shared with TRBD2. Germline values: CDR1 SGHKS, CDR2 YYEKEE (reference sequence). This CDR3 is built from 15 residues. Trimming removed 6 bases from V and 4 bases from J; junction bases left unmatched: 10. The CDR3: CASNLIAGAGETQYF. Written as DNA, the CDR3 is TGTGCCAGCAACCTCATAGCGGGAGCGGGAGAGACCCAGTACTTC.

The rearrangement joins TRBV5-4 to TRBJ2-7, with D unresolved. The CDR3 length is 12 residues. Deletions cut 2 bases from V and 4 bases from J, with 7 bases between. The germline gives CDR1 SGHNT, CDR2 YYREEE (reference sequence). CDR3 amino acids: CASSLEWYEQYF. CDR3 sequence (DNA): TGTGCCAGCAGCTTAGAATGGTACGAGCAGTACTTC.